This T cell receptor beta chain comes out of a study of shared T cell receptors in the human thymus. This table comes from immunoSEQ multiplex PCR, and its TCRdb copy is limited to in-frame clones, with some not included. The table has hundreds of thousands of clones, around 87% seen once. Germline values: CDR1 SEHNR, CDR2 FQNEAQ (reference sequence). The CDR3 contains 16 residues. V shed 6 bases and J 4 bases; nucleotides not matched to a gene: 13. The same sample was also used in a study of human thymus T cells.

This TCR derives from a boy less than two years old with a congenital heart defect. The specimen sequenced was thymocytes. This chain joins TRBV7-9 and TRBJ2-7, with TRBD1 matching over 9 bases. For the CDR3, the DNA is TGTGCCAGCAGTCCCGAGGGGGGGGACAGGGAGTACGAGCAGTACTTC. This codes for CASSPEGGDREYEQYF.